This T cell receptor beta chain was sequenced in a study of blood T cell repertoires in COVID-19. Across the whole study: The United States, Italy and Spain supplied acute and convalescent COVID-19 samples. Sources were T cells, B-cell-depleted T cells, or PBMCs; the material itself was cDNA or gDNA.

V was shortened by 2 bases and J by 6 bases, with 11 bases between the two germline ends. The CDR3 is 13 residues long. CDR1 SGHTA and CDR2 FQGTGA come from the germline V gene. Per the study methods: Amplification of reference gene primers was used by the study to estimate nucleated cell counts. Sequencing used immunoSEQ multiplex PCR; TCRdb keeps in-frame clones, though not all of them. The V and J calls and clone size are taken from that table; D and trimming were inferred from the DNA. The sample has 160,000 or so clones; around 83% are singletons. The TCR originated in a woman in her forties or fifties with acute or convalescent COVID-19. The sequenced sample consisted of peripheral blood. The rearrangement joins TRBV7-3 to TRBJ2-7; no firm D call. As DNA, the CDR3 is TGTGCCAGCAGCTTAGACCGGGTCGGCGAGCAGTACTTC. Translation: CASSLDRVGEQYF.